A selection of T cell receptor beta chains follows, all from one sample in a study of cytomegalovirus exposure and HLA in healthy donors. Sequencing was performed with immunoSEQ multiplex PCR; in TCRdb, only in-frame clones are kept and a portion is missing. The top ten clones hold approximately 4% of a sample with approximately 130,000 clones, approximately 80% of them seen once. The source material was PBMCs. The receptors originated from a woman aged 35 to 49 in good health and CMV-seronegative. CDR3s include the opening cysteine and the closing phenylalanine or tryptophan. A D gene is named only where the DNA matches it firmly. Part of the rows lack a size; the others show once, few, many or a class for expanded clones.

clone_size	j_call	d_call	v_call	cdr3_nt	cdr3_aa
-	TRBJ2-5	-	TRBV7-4	TGTGCCAGCAGCCTCCCCGGCAGAGGAAAAGAGACCCAGTACTTC	CASSLPGRGKETQYF
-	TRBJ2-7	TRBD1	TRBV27	TGTGCCAGCAAACCCGCGGGACAGGGACGTAACGAGCAGTACTTC	CASKPAGQGRNEQYF
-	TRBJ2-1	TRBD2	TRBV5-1	TGCGCCAGCAGCCGGCCCGTTAGCGGGGAGGAGAATGAGCAGTTCTTC	CASSRPVSGEENEQFF
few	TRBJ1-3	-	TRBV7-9	TGTGCCAGCAGCTTAACAATCTCTGGAAACACCATATATTTT	CASSLTISGNTIYF
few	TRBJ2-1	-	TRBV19	TGTGCCAGTACCCGCGGGGCGGTATCCTACAATGAGCAGTTCTTC	CASTRGAVSYNEQFF
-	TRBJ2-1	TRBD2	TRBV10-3	TGTGCCAACAGCGGGAGGGCCCTCAATGAGCAGTTCTTC	CANSGRALNEQFF
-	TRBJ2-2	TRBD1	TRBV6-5	TGTGCCAGCAGTCGGGGGACAGGGAACACCGGGGAGCTGTTTTTT	CASSRGTGNTGELFF
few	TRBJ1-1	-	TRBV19	TGTGCCAGTAGTATGAGACAGTACACTGAAGCTTTCTTT	CASSMRQYTEAFF
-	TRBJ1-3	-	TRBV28	TGTGCCAGCAGTGGAGGCTCTGGAAACACCATATATTTT	CASSGGSGNTIYF
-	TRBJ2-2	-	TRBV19	TGTGCCAGTAGTCCAGGGTTGAACACCGGGGAGCTGTTTTTT	CASSPGLNTGELFF
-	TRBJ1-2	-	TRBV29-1	TGCAGCGCGGACTATGGCTACACCTTC	CSADYGYTF
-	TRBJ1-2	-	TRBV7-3	TGTGCCAGCAGCCCGTTGGGCGATAAATCGTATGGCTACACCTTC	CASSPLGDKSYGYTF
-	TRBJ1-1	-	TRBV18	TGTGCCAGCTCCACAGCAGGGTTGCTAGCTGAAGCTTTCTTT	CASSTAGLLAEAFF
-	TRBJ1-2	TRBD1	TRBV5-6	TGTGCCAGCAGCTTTACGAAGGGGGCGCGGGGCTACACCTTC	CASSFTKGARGYTF